The 23 T cell receptor beta chains in this list originate from one sample, sequenced in a study of blood T cell repertoires in COVID-19. Using immunoSEQ multiplex PCR, the repertoire was profiled, and TCRdb retains in-frame clones only, with some absent. The sample shows a few hundred thousand clones, around 84% of them seen only once. The sample taken for sequencing was PBMCs or T cells enriched from blood (not recorded which). These receptors originate from a man aged 35 to 55 who had recovered from COVID-19.

The chain combines TRBV6-5 with TRBJ2-7; the match to TRBD1 covers 9 bases. The CDR3 loop spans 15 amino acids. In germline, CDR1 is MNHEY, CDR2 SVGAGI. Trimming cost V 5 bases and J 3 bases; bases outside gene matches: 8. The CDR3 DNA follows: TGTGCCAGCAGTACCTTCCGGACAGGGGACTACGAGCAGTACTTC. Protein sequence: CASSTFRTGDYEQYF.

V and J are TRBV28 and TRBJ2-7; 9 bases are shared with TRBD2. The germline gives CDR1 MDHEN, CDR2 SYDVKM. V shed 6 bases and J 3 bases; nucleotides not matched to a gene: 6. The CDR3 runs 14 residues. The DNA for the CDR3 is TGTGCCAGCAGGGAGGCTAGCGGGATCTACGAGCAGTACTTC. Its protein is CASREASGIYEQYF.

The chain links TRBV9 to TRBJ1-6; 8 positions agree with TRBD1. CDR1 SGDLS and CDR2 YYNGEE come from the germline V gene. The V gene end was trimmed by 0 bases and the J gene end by 10 bases; junction bases not matched to a gene: 9. The length of the CDR3 is 16 residues. The CDR3 loop is CASSVESGGTRSPLHF. The CDR3 nucleotides are TGTGCCAGCAGCGTAGAATCAGGGGGCACAAGATCACCCCTCCACTTT.

For the CDR3, the DNA is TGTGCCAGCAGCCCCGTTGCGGGACGCGAATACGAGCAGTACTTC. This translates into CASSPVAGREYEQYF. The J gene is TRBJ2-7, the V gene TRBV7-2; a possible D gene is TRBD2 (6 bases). This CDR3 contains 15 residues. Trimming left V 5 bases short and J 4 bases short, with 18 bases between. Per germline, CDR1 SGHTA and CDR2 FQGNSA.

The gene calls are TRBV24-1 and TRBJ1-2; 10 nucleotides line up with TRBD1. V was clipped by 5 bases and J by 4 bases; unmatched bases: 0. The CDR3 consists of 13 residues. Germline-derived CDR1 and CDR2 are KGHDR and SFDVKD. DNA for the CDR3: TGTGCCACCAGTGGACAGGGGGCCTATGGCTACACCTTC. It is translated as CATSGQGAYGYTF.

This chain joins TRBV3-1 (or the pseudogene TRBV3-2) and TRBJ1-5, with a possible D match to TRBD1 (6 bases). CDR1 and CDR2 from the germline V gene are LGHDT and YNNKEL (reference sequence). Trimming removed 2 bases from V and 15 bases from J, with 17 bases in between. This CDR3 is 13 amino acids long. DNA of the CDR3: TGTGCCAGCAGCCAATTCTGGAACAGGGCGCCGCATTTT. It encodes CASSQFWNRAPHF.

This sequence joins TRBV9 and TRBJ2-1; D unclear. This CDR3 comprises 12 residues. V was shortened by 4 bases and J by 3 bases, with 5 bases between the two germline ends. Germline V lookup: CDR1 SGDLS, CDR2 YYNGEE. The CDR3 is CASSPHYNEQFF. The CDR3 DNA reads as TGTGCCAGCAGCCCCCACTACAATGAGCAGTTCTTC.

This chain uses TRBV23-1 with TRBJ1-5; no definite D call. TRBV23-1 is known as an ORF, though its function is uncertain. CDR3 length equals 13 residues. Trimming took 0 bases from V and 5 from J, leaving 5 bases between them. In DNA form, the CDR3 reads TGCGCCAGCAGTCAATCCAGTTATCAGCCCCAGCATTTT. Protein: CASSQSSYQPQHF.

The CDR3 loop reads CASRSGASGAHEQYF. CDR3 DNA sequence: TGTGCCAGTCGTTCTGGGGCTAGCGGGGCACACGAGCAGTACTTC. The chain uses TRBV19 and TRBJ2-7; the match to TRBD2 covers 9 bases. Germline assignment: CDR1 LNHDA and CDR2 SQIVND (reference sequence). J was trimmed by 5 bases and V by 8 bases; bases with no gene match: 13. The CDR3 sequence is 15 residues long. The full variable domain, in which reference TRBV19 and TRBJ2-7 provide the parts outside the CDR3, is DGGITQSPKYLFRKEGQNVTLSCEQNLNHDAMYWYRQDPGQGLRLIYYSQIVNDFQKGDIAEGYSVSREKKESFPLTVTSAQKNPTAFYLCASRSGASGAHEQYFGPGTRLTVT.

The V and J genes are TRBV5-6 and TRBJ1-2; 7 bases agree with TRBD1. This CDR3 has 14 residues. Germline lookup yields CDR1 SGHDT and CDR2 YYEEEE. Losses at the gene ends were 4 bases for V and 5 bases for J; bases not matched to a gene: 8. CDR3 DNA sequence: TGTGCCAGCAGCGGAGACAGGGTCGGGTATGGCTACACCTTC. Translation: CASSGDRVGYGYTF.

The chain couples TRBV7-2 to TRBJ2-5, with unresolved D. Trimming removed 2 bases at V and 1 base at J, with 8 bases between. The CDR3 is 14 amino acids. Germline V gives CDR1 SGHTA, CDR2 FQGNSA. In DNA, the CDR3 is TGTGCCAGCAGCTTACGGTCAGGCCAAGAGACCCAGTACTTC. Translating it yields CASSLRSGQETQYF.

The chain's CDR3 is CASSQEGGSNQPQHF. CDR3 in DNA: TGTGCCAGCAGCCAAGAGGGGGGAAGCAATCAGCCCCAGCATTTT. The chain joins TRBV14 to TRBJ1-5; D might be TRBD1 (5 bases). The CDR3 length is 15 residues. CDR1 SGHDN and CDR2 FVKESK come from the germline V gene. The V end lost 0 bases, the J end lost 1 base, and 7 bases lay between the germline ends.

The chain employs TRBV5-4 and TRBJ2-1; weak D call: TRBD2 (7 bases). Per the germline V gene, CDR1 is SGHNT and CDR2 is YYREEE (reference sequence). Trimming cost V 1 base and J 8 bases, with 19 bases left between them. CDR3 length: 16 amino acids. CDR3 loop: CASSLLGGRAVDEQFF. The CDR3 DNA reads as TGTGCCAGCAGCTTGTTAGGGGGGAGGGCCGTCGATGAGCAGTTCTTC.

The chain's CDR3 is CASGPTGALTYEQYF. The CDR3 nucleotides read TGTGCCAGTGGCCCGACTGGGGCTCTCACCTACGAGCAGTACTTC. The chain combines TRBV19 with TRBJ2-7; D is perhaps TRBD1 (5 bases). CDR3 length: 15 residues. The V and J ends lost 8 bases and 2 bases respectively, with 19 bases between them. In germline, CDR1 is LNHDA, CDR2 SQIVND (reference sequence).

This clone has a single count. The V gene is TRBV2, the J gene TRBJ1-1, with D possibly matching TRBD1 (6 bases). Germline V gene sequence: CDR1 SNHLY, CDR2 FYNNEI. V lost 7 bases, J lost 4 bases, and 22 bases lay in between. This CDR3 comprises 16 residues. The CDR3 coding sequence is TGTGCCAGCATATTCACCGTGGGGGGGCAAGGCACTGAAGCTTTCTTT. This translates into CASIFTVGGQGTEAFF.

The chain joins TRBV9 to TRBJ2-7; a weak D match, TRBD2 (6 bases). Germline V gene lookup returns CDR1 SGDLS and CDR2 YYNGEE. The germline V and J ends were trimmed by 0 bases and 9 bases, with 16 bases remaining between them. This CDR3 region has 14 residues. CDR3 nucleotide sequence: TGTGCCAGCAGCGTAGCGGCGGGCTCCGGGGGGCAGTACTTC. Protein product: CASSVAAGSGGQYF.

The chain uses TRBV7-9 and TRBJ1-4, with TRBD1 matching 10 bases. Germline loops: CDR1 SEHNR, CDR2 FQNEAQ (reference sequence). This CDR3 spans 18 amino acids. V gave up 6 bases and J gave up 0 bases; unmatched junction bases: 10. Here the CDR3 reads CASSFLGQGVATNEKLFF. As DNA, the CDR3 is TGTGCCAGCAGTTTCCTCGGACAGGGGGTTGCAACTAATGAAAAACTGTTTTTT. Full variable domain (remainder filled in from reference TRBV7-9 and TRBJ1-4): DTGVSQNPRHKITKRGQNVTFRCDPISEHNRLYWYRQTLGQGPEFLTYFQNEAQLEKSRLLSDRFSAERPKGSFSTLEIQRTEQGDSAMYLCASSFLGQGVATNEKLFFGSGTQLSVL.

The rearrangement uses TRBV10-3 and TRBJ2-7, with D tentatively TRBD1 (6 bases). Germline loops: CDR1 ENHRY, CDR2 SYGVKD. V was trimmed by 3 bases and J by 1 base, leaving 10 bases between them. The CDR3 runs to 14 residues. The DNA of the CDR3 is TGTGCCATCAGTGACCACAGGGTATCCTACGAGCAGTACTTC. This translates into CAISDHRVSYEQYF.

This clone is a singleton in its sample. V usage is TRBV7-8 and J usage is TRBJ2-7, with 9 bases matching TRBD2. V lost 2 bases to trimming and J lost 6 bases; unmatched junction nucleotides: 5. CDR3 size: 14 residues. The germline CDR1 and CDR2 sequences are SGHVS and FQNEAQ. DNA of the CDR3: TGTGCCAGCAGCTTATGGCGGGAGGGCCTCGAGCAGTACTTC. Translated, it gives CASSLWREGLEQYF.

V gene TRBV7-2 combines with J gene TRBJ1-1; the D gene is possibly TRBD1 (6 bases). The CDR3 consists of 15 residues. Germline CDR1 reads SGHTA; CDR2 reads FQGNSA. V lost 5 bases to trimming and J lost 6 bases, with 19 bases between them. The CDR3: CASSPGHSRTPEAFF. The CDR3 nucleotides read TGTGCCAGCAGCCCGGGACATTCGCGGACCCCTGAAGCTTTCTTT.

V gene TRBV11-2 combines with J gene TRBJ2-1; 8 positions match TRBD2. CDR3 length: 15 residues. The V gene's germline CDR1 is SGHAT and CDR2 FQNNGV. The V segment lost 5 bases and the J segment 8 bases; nucleotides outside the gene matches: 11. This CDR3 reads CASSPISGRGDEQFF. CDR3 DNA: TGTGCCAGCAGCCCGATTTCCGGGAGGGGGGATGAGCAGTTCTTC.

The chain combines TRBV5-6 with TRBJ2-7, with D unresolved. Germline CDR1 and CDR2: SGHDT and YYEEEE. The CDR3 runs 15 residues. V was shortened by 4 bases and J by 2 bases, with 16 bases between the two germline ends. The CDR3 DNA is TGTGCCAGCAGCCCGGCGTGGGCAAAAACCTACGAGCAGTACTTC. It translates to CASSPAWAKTYEQYF.

This sequence joins TRBV3-1 (or the pseudogene TRBV3-2) and TRBJ2-2; 8 bases are shared with TRBD1. This CDR3 is built from 15 residues. Losses at the gene ends were 4 bases for V and 5 bases for J; bases not matched to a gene: 6. Germline loops: CDR1 LGHDT, CDR2 YNNKEL (reference sequence). CDR3 nucleotides: TGTGCCAGCAGCCCCGGGACAGGTGTAACCGGGGAGCTGTTTTTT. Translating it yields CASSPGTGVTGELFF.